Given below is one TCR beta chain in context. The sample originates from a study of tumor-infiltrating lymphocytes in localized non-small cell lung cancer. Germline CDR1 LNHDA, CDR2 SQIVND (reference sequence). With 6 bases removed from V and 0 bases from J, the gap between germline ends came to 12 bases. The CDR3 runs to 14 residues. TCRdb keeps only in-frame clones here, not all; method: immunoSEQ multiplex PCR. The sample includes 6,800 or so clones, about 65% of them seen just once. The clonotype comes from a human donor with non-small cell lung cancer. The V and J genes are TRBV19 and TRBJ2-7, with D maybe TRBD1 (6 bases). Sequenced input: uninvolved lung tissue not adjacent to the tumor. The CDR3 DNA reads TGTGCCAGTAGCCAGGGGACGAGCTCCTACGAGCAGTACTTC. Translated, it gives CASSQGTSSYEQYF.